What follows are 13 T cell receptor beta chains derived from one specimen sequenced in a study of OX40 agonist ivuxolimab in advanced cancers. Data came from immunoSEQ multiplex PCR; TCRdb stores just in-frame clones and leaves some out. The sample has roughly 53,000 clones; about 94% are singletons. The sequences come from CD4+ or CD8+ T cells sorted from blood, collected in a trial of the OX40 agonist ivuxolimab. The source is an adult with an advanced solid tumor such as melanoma, head and neck, liver or kidney cancer.

V usage is TRBV19 and J usage is TRBJ2-1; 9 bases agree with TRBD1. V lost 7 bases and J lost 4; bases outside the gene matches: 8. The CDR3 spans 15 residues. In germline, CDR1 is LNHDA, CDR2 SQIVND (reference sequence). The CDR3: CASTPGTGPYNEQFF. The DNA for the CDR3 is TGTGCCAGTACCCCCGGGACAGGGCCATACAATGAGCAGTTCTTC.

The V call is TRBV1, the J call TRBJ2-1; whether TRBD2, the table's D call, matches the DNA was not checked. TRBV1 is marked as a pseudogene. The length of the CDR3 is 15 residues. CDR3 DNA: TGCACCAGCAGTTTGTGGCTAGGTTATAGCAATGAGCAGTTCTTC. Amino acids: CTSSLWLGYSNEQFF.

This chain joins TRBV30 and TRBJ2-1; a weak D match, TRBD1 (6 bases). V gave up 2 bases and J gave up 3 bases, with 8 bases separating them. The CDR3 is 13 residues long. Germline assignment: CDR1 GTSNPN and CDR2 SVGIG (reference sequence). The CDR3 region has the DNA TGTGCCTGGAGTTCGGGACACTACAATGAGCAGTTCTTC. Amino acid sequence: CAWSSGHYNEQFF.

This rearrangement joins TRBV19 to TRBJ1-5, with 11 bases aligning to TRBD1. CDR1 is LNHDA, CDR2 SQIVND, per germline (reference sequence). V trimming: 3 bases; J trimming: 7 bases; junction bases outside the gene matches: 2. The CDR3 loop spans 14 amino acids. The CDR3 bases are TGTGCCAGTAGTATGGGACAGGGGGACCAGCCCCAGCATTTT. Encoded protein: CASSMGQGDQPQHF.

The J gene is TRBJ2-1, the V gene TRBV7-8, with 8 bases lining up with TRBD1. V dropped 2 bases and J dropped 7; count of bases not matched to a gene: 13. The CDR3 has 17 amino acids. Germline-derived CDR1 and CDR2 are SGHVS and FQNEAQ. The CDR3 DNA follows: TGTGCCAGCAGCTTAACCTCCGGGACAGGTTCTTCAAATGAGCAGTTCTTC. The encoded protein is CASSLTSGTGSSNEQFF.

The rearrangement joins TRBV27 to TRBJ2-5; 7 positions match TRBD1. The CDR3 contains 15 residues. The ends lost 6 bases at V and 2 bases at J; junction bases unmatched: 9. Germline values: CDR1 MNHEY, CDR2 SMNVEV (reference sequence). CDR3 residues: CASRRTTGLQETQYF. CDR3 DNA: TGTGCCAGCAGGCGTACGACAGGGCTACAAGAGACCCAGTACTTC.

The chain uses TRBV5-1 and TRBJ2-7; the D gene is possibly TRBD1 (6 bases). V dropped 2 bases and J dropped 4 bases, with 13 bases sitting between them. This CDR3 spans 14 amino acids. The germline V gene encodes CDR1 SGHRS and CDR2 YFSETQ. As DNA, the CDR3 is TGCGCCAGCAGCTTTAACAGGGCTCGGTACGAGCAGTACTTC. Encoded protein: CASSFNRARYEQYF.

The chain uses TRBV28 and TRBJ2-7; either TRBD1 or TRBD2 may fit D (6 bases each). This CDR3 is 14 amino acids long. V was pared by 2 bases and J by 5 bases, with 13 bases between. From germline, CDR1 is MDHEN and CDR2 SYDVKM. The CDR3 loop is CASSLRGRDHEQYF. DNA for the CDR3: TGTGCCAGCAGTTTACGGGGGCGCGACCACGAGCAGTACTTC. Full variable domain (rest looked up from reference TRBV28 and TRBJ2-7): DVKVTQSSRYLVKRTGEKVFLECVQDMDHENMFWYRQDPGLGLRLIYFSYDVKMKEKGDIPEGYSVSREKKERFSLILESASTNQTSMYLCASSLRGRDHEQYFGPGTRLTVT.

V gene TRBV19 combines with J gene TRBJ2-1; 7 bases match TRBD2. The trim removed 3 bases at V and 4 bases at J, leaving 6 bases unmatched. Per the germline V gene, CDR1 is LNHDA and CDR2 is SQIVND (reference sequence). The CDR3 loop spans 15 amino acids. The CDR3 DNA follows: TGTGCCAGTAGTATGGGGGGGAATGCTTACAATGAGCAGTTCTTC. This sequence encodes CASSMGGNAYNEQFF.

The V and J genes are TRBV7-2 and TRBJ2-7, with 8 bases fitting TRBD2. The CDR3 length is 17 residues. The germline V gene encodes CDR1 SGHTA and CDR2 FQGNSA. V shed 0 bases, J shed 7 bases, and the junction held 14 bases outside the gene matches. CDR3: CASSLAVSSSGAGEQYF. Here the CDR3 DNA reads TGTGCCAGCAGCTTAGCGGTTTCGAGTAGCGGGGCCGGGGAGCAGTACTTC.

This chain connects TRBV5-4 to TRBJ2-1; 8 bases agree with TRBD2. This CDR3 has 16 residues. Germline CDR1 reads SGHNT; CDR2 reads YYREEE (reference sequence). Germline trimming cut 4 bases from V and 4 bases from J; bases unmatched to any gene: 10. CDR3 protein: CASSPDTSGAYNEQFF. CDR3 coding DNA: TGTGCCAGCAGCCCGGATACTAGCGGAGCTTACAATGAGCAGTTCTTC. The complete variable domain, with remaining parts taken from reference TRBV5-4 and TRBJ2-1, reads ETGVTQSPTHLIKTRGQQVTLRCSSQSGHNTVSWYQQALGQGPQFIFQYYREEENGRGNFPPRFSGLQFPNYSSELNVNALELDDSALYLCASSPDTSGAYNEQFFGPGTRLTVL.

This chain joins TRBV2 and TRBJ1-5; D is undetermined. Germline assignment: CDR1 SNHLY and CDR2 FYNNEI. Trimming removed 2 bases from V and 0 bases from J, with 8 bases in between. CDR3 size: 15 residues. CDR3 loop: CASSETSDSNQPQHF. In nucleotides, the CDR3 is TGTGCCAGCAGTGAAACCTCGGATAGCAATCAGCCCCAGCATTTT.

The chain links TRBV13 to TRBJ2-3; 11 bases agree with TRBD2. Germline CDR1 PRHDT, CDR2 FYEKMQ (reference sequence). After removal of 1 base from V and 1 base from J, the junction contained 10 bases not matched to a gene. The CDR3 runs 19 residues. CDR3 residues: CASSLETLRTSGRTDTQYF. The CDR3 DNA is TGTGCCAGCAGCTTAGAAACCCTTCGGACTAGCGGGCGCACAGATACGCAGTATTTT.